This TCR beta chain was sequenced during a study of ipilimumab plus nivolumab after autologous stem cell transplantation (dated by TCRdb to the early 2020s). With respect to the entire study: The median number of doses that trial patients received was roughly 5 for ipilimumab and 8 for nivolumab. Around 40 patients made up the trial's intent-to-treat population. The trial enrolled patients with high-risk diffuse large B cell lymphoma, mature T cell lymphoma, or multiple myeloma undergoing autologous transplant. Included in the myeloma cohort were high-risk transplant-naive patients as well as patients relapsing within 3 years of a first autologous transplant.

Study-level results and caveats: Combined checkpoint inhibition appeared tolerable as post-transplant consolidation, according to the authors' conclusion. The authors stated that profiles of the T cell receptor repertoire, regulatory T cell phenotype and gut microbiota provided a biologic rationale for studying this approach further.

Library method: the immunoSEQ multiplex PCR assay. TCRdb took over this immuneACCESS table, retaining in-frame rearrangements with V and J assigned. Such tables are incomplete; in checked studies, under half of the missing clones stem from an unresolved V gene, and the remainder is unexplained. Present in this sample are some 45,000 clones, 88% of which were seen just once. Jointly, the top ten make up roughly 1% of the sample. Checkpoint therapy was initiated 14 to 28 days after autologous transplant, and ipilimumab was administered at 1 mg/kg intravenously on day 1 of selected weeks. Nivolumab was administered at 3 mg/kg intravenously on day 1 of weeks 1, 4, 7, 10, and every two weeks through week 26. Combined checkpoint inhibition with ipilimumab and nivolumab as consolidation after autologous stem cell transplantation was tested in a Phase Ib clinical trial. On this clone itself: Its cognate antigen has yet to be identified. Base qualities are missing; no much larger clone stands one base away.

CDR1 MNHNS and CDR2 SASEGT are derived from the germline V gene. The CDR3, from cysteine to phenylalanine, totals 15 residues. Left in the record is the CDR3 DNA by itself, 45 bases read in frame from the first base. Trimming removed 8 bases from V and 7 bases from J; the gene matches leave 11 bases unexplained. This clonotype was obtained from a male donor with multiple myeloma. This specimen was PBMCs, taken in a trial of ipilimumab plus nivolumab as post-transplant consolidation. Rearrangement joined TRBV6-1 to TRBJ1-6; the central 7 bases match TRBD1. The CDR3 amino acid sequence is: CASGRTGTANSPLHF. Read as DNA, the sequence is TGTGCCAGCGGTCGGACTGGGACAGCAAATTCACCCCTCCACTTT.